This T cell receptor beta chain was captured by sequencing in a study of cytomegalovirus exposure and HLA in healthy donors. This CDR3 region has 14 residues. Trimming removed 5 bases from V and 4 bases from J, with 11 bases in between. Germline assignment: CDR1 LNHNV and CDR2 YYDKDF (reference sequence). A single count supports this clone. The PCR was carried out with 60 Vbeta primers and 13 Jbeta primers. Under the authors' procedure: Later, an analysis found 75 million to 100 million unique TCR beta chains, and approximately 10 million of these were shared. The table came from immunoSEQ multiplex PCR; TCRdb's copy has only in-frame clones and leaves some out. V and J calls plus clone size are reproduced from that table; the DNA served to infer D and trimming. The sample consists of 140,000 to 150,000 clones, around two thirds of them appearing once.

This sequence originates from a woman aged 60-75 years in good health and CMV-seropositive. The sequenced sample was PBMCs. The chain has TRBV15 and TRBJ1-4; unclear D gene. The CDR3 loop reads CATSERQINEKLFF. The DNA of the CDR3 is TGTGCCACCAGCGAGAGACAAATTAATGAAAAACTGTTTTTT.